This section outlines one TCR beta chain sequence together with its context. Its target is not known. The study ran its PCR with 60 Vbeta and 13 Jbeta primers. Here immunoSEQ multiplex PCR was the method, and the copy in TCRdb shows in-frame clones only, minus some. The sample has approximately 110,000 clones, approximately 70% seen once. These data are taken from a study of cytomegalovirus exposure and HLA in healthy donors. Study conclusions and caveats: The Asian-associated ancestry cluster reportedly had fewer N-insertions than the roughly 720-donor mean in a later analysis. Upon later analysis, TCR association rates were observed to vary by HLA locus, being highest for DRB1 and lowest for HLA-C. According to reports, the classifier identified cytomegalovirus status with high specificity and sensitivity.

Per the germline V gene, CDR1 is LNHDA and CDR2 is SQIVND (reference sequence). This CDR3 has 13 amino acids. Between the trimmed V and J ends, which lost 3 bases and 4 bases, there was a span of 9 bases. This clonotype was obtained from a man younger than 45 in good health and CMV-seropositive. The specimen sequenced was PBMCs. The rearrangement uses TRBV19 and TRBJ1-2; the D is unclear. The CDR3 loop reads CASSIQGGYGYTF. CDR3 nucleotides: TGTGCCAGTAGTATTCAAGGAGGCTATGGCTACACCTTC.